One and the same sample provided the 28 T cell receptor beta chains below, sequenced in a study of T cells in Graves' hyperthyroidism and ophthalmopathy. Authors of the study amplified TCR beta CDR3 regions from RNA transcripts. Initially, a first-round RT-PCR of the TCR CDR3 employed the HTBI primer set. From the multiplex PCR reads, TCRdb called clonotypes with MiXCR, one entry per CDR3 protein. The sample holds over 450,000 distinct CDR3 sequences, under 20% seen once. The sequenced sample consisted of blood. The receptors derive from a woman aged 18-29 years with Graves' ophthalmopathy.

This clonotype came up many times. The chain carries TRBV18 and TRBJ1-1, with D tentatively TRBD1 (6 bases). Trimming removed 5 bases from V and 0 bases from J, with 13 bases in between. Germline loops: CDR1 KGHSH, CDR2 LQKENI. This CDR3 contains 15 residues. CDR3 DNA sequence: TGTGCCAGCTCAAGCCTGGACAGCCTGAACACTGAAGCTTTCTTT. Translated, it gives CASSSLDSLNTEAFF.

The chain links TRBV6-1 to TRBJ1-3; 7 positions agree with TRBD1. J lost 11 bases, V lost 6 bases, and 10 bases had no gene match. Germline V lookup: CDR1 MNHNS, CDR2 SASEGT. The CDR3 is 13 amino acids. The CDR3 region is CASSGQAAWPIYF. Written as DNA, the CDR3 is TGTGCCAGCAGCGGACAGGCGGCGTGGCCCATATATTTT.

This clonotype turned up a few times. The chain combines TRBV28 with TRBJ1-4, with 7 positions matching TRBD1. Germline-derived CDR1 and CDR2 are MDHEN and SYDVKM. This CDR3 region has 15 residues. The V gene end was trimmed by 5 bases and the J gene end by 10 bases; junction bases not matched to a gene: 13. Here the CDR3 reads CASSRGQVEVGKLFF. The CDR3 bases are TGTGCCAGCAGTCGAGGACAGGTTGAAGTGGGAAAACTGTTTTTT.

This clonotype appeared a few times. V gene TRBV30 combines with J gene TRBJ1-1; 7 bases map to TRBD1. Trimming at V came to 1 base and at J to 6 bases, leaving 14 bases not matched to a gene. Per the germline V gene, CDR1 is GTSNPN and CDR2 is SVGIG (reference sequence). The CDR3 runs to 16 residues. The CDR3 DNA reads as TGTGCCTGGAGTGCCCGGACAGGCGACATGAGGGCTGAAGCTTTCTTT. As protein: CAWSARTGDMRAEAFF.

Many counts were recorded for this clonotype. The chain is built from TRBV30 and TRBJ2-3; D is perhaps TRBD1 (6 bases). V was cut by 6 bases and J by 9 bases, with 13 bases left in between. Germline V gives CDR1 GTSNPN, CDR2 SVGIG (reference sequence). This CDR3 is built from 11 residues. For the CDR3, the DNA is TGTGCCTGTACTACAGGGCACACGCAGTATTTT. Translation gives CACTTGHTQYF. The entire variable domain, with the rest obtained from reference TRBV30 and TRBJ2-3, is as follows: SQTIHQWPATLVQPVGSPLSLECTVEGTSNPNLYWYRQAAGRGLQLLFYSVGIGQISSEVPQNLSASRPQDRQFILSSKKLLLSDSGFYLCACTTGHTQYFGPGTRLTVL.

Turning to this clonotype: The germline gene is not matched at one end of the junction; a read error may be the cause. V and J are TRBV2 and TRBJ2-7; a weak D match, TRBD1 (5 bases). CDR3 length equals 12 residues. Germline CDR1 and CDR2: SNHLY and FYNNEI. This chain's CDR3 is CASGEDSYEQYF. Written as DNA, the CDR3 is TGTGCCAGCGGTGAAGACAGCTACGAGCAGTACTTC.

This clonotype was observed at least ten times. The chain carries TRBV6-2 or TRBV6-3 and TRBJ2-5, with 10 positions matching TRBD2. V lost 4 bases, J lost 5 bases, and 16 bases stayed unmatched. This CDR3 has 18 residues. CDR1 is MNHEY and CDR2 is SVGEGT in the germline V gene. The CDR3 DNA follows: TGTGCCAGCAGTTCTCTCTCACTAGCGGGACATCAAGGGGAGACCCAGTACTTC. It is translated as CASSSLSLAGHQGETQYF.

This chain uses TRBV27 with TRBJ2-3, with 11 bases identical to TRBD1. The germline gives CDR1 MNHEY, CDR2 SMNVEV (reference sequence). This CDR3 comprises 20 residues. The junction had 17 bases not matched to a gene; V was cut back by 6 bases and J by 0 bases. The DNA of the CDR3 is TGTGCCAGCAGCCATTTCTACTCGGACAGGGGGCGGGGAAGCACAGATACGCAGTATTTT. The encoded protein is CASSHFYSDRGRGSTDTQYF.

The chain employs TRBV28 and TRBJ2-7, with 11 bases identical to TRBD2. This CDR3 is built from 14 residues. CDR1 MDHEN and CDR2 SYDVKM come from the germline V gene. V shed 6 bases, J shed 4 bases, and the junction held 5 bases outside the gene matches. CDR3 region: CASRPRTSGYEQYF. The CDR3 nucleotides read TGTGCCAGCAGACCAAGGACTAGCGGGTACGAGCAGTACTTC.

The J gene is TRBJ2-7, the V gene TRBV19; 9 positions agree with TRBD2. V lost 3 bases to trimming and J lost 0 bases; unmatched junction nucleotides: 6. In germline, CDR1 is LNHDA, CDR2 SQIVND (reference sequence). There are 16 residues in the CDR3. DNA of the CDR3: TGTGCCAGTAGTATCCTATCGACTAGCGGCTCCTACGAGCAGTACTTC. Translating it yields CASSILSTSGSYEQYF.

This chain links TRBV6-9 with TRBJ2-7; 8 bases align to TRBD1. The CDR3 consists of 14 residues. Germline lookup yields CDR1 MNHGY and CDR2 SVAAGI. The V gene end was trimmed by 3 bases and the J gene end by 4 bases; junction bases not matched to a gene: 5. The CDR3 loop reads CASSYGQGNYEQYF. The DNA for the CDR3 is TGTGCCAGCAGTTACGGACAGGGAAATTACGAGCAGTACTTC.

This clonotype came up many times. This chain connects TRBV20-1 to TRBJ2-7, with D possibly being TRBD1 (7 bases). CDR1 and CDR2 from the germline V gene are DFQATT and SNEGSKA (reference sequence). CDR3 length: 13 amino acids. The germline V and J ends were trimmed by 5 bases and 3 bases, with 14 bases remaining between them. The CDR3 is CSAASQGGYEQYF. The DNA for the CDR3 is TGCAGTGCTGCTTCTCAGGGGGGCTACGAGCAGTACTTC.

At least ten counts were recorded for this clonotype. The CDR3 DNA sequence: TGTGCCAGCATTACCGGGTCCTATGGCTACACCTTC. It specifies CASITGSYGYTF. The chain is built from TRBV28 and TRBJ1-2; no reliable D call. The CDR3 extends over 12 amino acids. Germline lookup yields CDR1 MDHEN and CDR2 SYDVKM. V was shortened by 7 bases and J by 4 bases, with 10 bases between the two germline ends.

This clonotype has a count of ten or more. The V and J genes are TRBV11-2 and TRBJ1-5; D unresolved. V gave up 5 bases and J gave up 2 bases, with 4 bases separating them. Germline V gene data show CDR1 as SGHAT and CDR2 as FQNNGV. CDR3 size: 12 residues. Here the CDR3 DNA reads TGTGCCAGCAGCGTGGGCAATCAGCCCCAGCATTTT. Translation gives CASSVGNQPQHF. Filled out from reference TRBV11-2 and TRBJ1-5, the complete variable domain reads EAGVAQSPRYKIIEKRQSVAFWCNPISGHATLYWYQQILGQGPKLLIQFQNNGVVDDSQLPKDRFSAERLKGVDSTLKIQPAKLEDSAVYLCASSVGNQPQHFGDGTRLSIL.

V gene TRBV2 combines with J gene TRBJ1-5; D may be TRBD1 (5 bases). The length of the CDR3 is 14 residues. The V gene lost 3 bases and the J gene lost 5 bases, with 11 bases spanning the gap. The germline V gene has CDR1 SNHLY and CDR2 FYNNEI. The CDR3 protein is CASSDREVDQPQHF. DNA of the CDR3: TGTGCCAGCAGTGACAGGGAGGTTGATCAGCCCCAGCATTTT.

This chain uses TRBV7-8 with TRBJ2-1, with D unclear. V was clipped by 1 base and J by 12 bases, with 7 bases between them. Germline CDR1 and CDR2: SGHVS and FQNEAQ. This CDR3 is built from 11 residues. CDR3 in amino acids: CASSLGGGQFF. The DNA of the CDR3 is TGTGCCAGCAGCTTAGGTGGTGGGCAGTTCTTC.

V gene TRBV20-1 combines with J gene TRBJ1-1, with D possibly matching TRBD1 (5 bases). The CDR3 totals 13 residues. Trimming left V 1 base short and J 5 bases short, with 11 bases between. CDR1 DFQATT and CDR2 SNEGSKA come from the germline V gene (reference sequence). The CDR3, as DNA: TGCAGTGCTAGAGGGAGTGGGGGAACTGAAGCTTTCTTT. Protein product: CSARGSGGTEAFF.

This clonotype was picked up many times. This chain uses TRBV2 with TRBJ2-1; 9 bases agree with TRBD1. The germline V gene has CDR1 SNHLY and CDR2 FYNNEI. The CDR3 is made up of 14 amino acids. J lost 10 bases, V lost 3 bases, and 7 bases had no gene match. Here the CDR3 reads CASSENRGLGEQFF. The CDR3 DNA is TGTGCCAGCAGTGAGAACAGGGGGCTAGGGGAGCAGTTCTTC. Combining the CDR3 with reference TRBV2 and TRBJ2-1 gives the whole variable domain EPEVTQTPSHQVTQMGQEVILRCVPISNHLYFYWYRQILGQKVEFLVSFYNNEISEKSEIFDDQFSVERPDGSNFTLKIRSTKLEDSAMYFCASSENRGLGEQFFGPGTRLTVL.

This clonotype was counted at least ten times. The J gene is TRBJ2-3, the V gene TRBV12-3 or TRBV12-4; no reliable D call. Trimming took off 4 bases at V and 1 base at J, with 9 bases between the two ends. This CDR3 spans 14 amino acids. The CDR3 protein is CASSSSWGTDTQYF. The CDR3 DNA follows: TGTGCCAGCAGTTCCTCCTGGGGCACAGATACGCAGTATTTT.

This sequence joins TRBV9 and TRBJ2-7; D may correspond to TRBD1 or TRBD2 (6 bases each). V was shortened by 3 bases and J by 5 bases, with 21 bases between the two germline ends. Germline loops: CDR1 SGDLS, CDR2 YYNGEE. The CDR3 runs to 16 residues. The DNA of the CDR3 is TGTGCCAGCAGCGCTCAACCCCAGGGGAGGTCCAACGAGCAGTACTTC. Translating it yields CASSAQPQGRSNEQYF.

There are many counts of this clonotype. The V call is TRBV3-1, the J call TRBJ1-2; 8 bases fit TRBD1. V shed 4 bases and J 8 bases; nucleotides not matched to a gene: 3. Germline V gene sequence: CDR1 LGHDT, CDR2 YNNKEL (reference sequence). This CDR3 spans 12 amino acids. CDR3 nucleotides: TGTGCCAGCAGCCGGGGACAGGAGGGCTACACCTTC. It is translated as CASSRGQEGYTF.

This clonotype was detected a few times. The chain combines TRBV9 with TRBJ2-3; TRBD2 agrees at 8 bases. Per the germline V gene, CDR1 is SGDLS and CDR2 is YYNGEE. The CDR3 is 15 residues long. Trimming removed 0 bases from V and 5 bases from J; junction bases left unmatched: 5. CDR3: CASSVGSGRVDTQYF. In DNA form, the CDR3 reads TGTGCCAGCAGCGTAGGAAGCGGGAGAGTAGATACGCAGTATTTT.

The sample holds many counts of this clonotype. This chain uses TRBV28 with TRBJ1-1, with a weak D call TRBD1 (5 bases). The CDR3 has 16 amino acids. CDR1 MDHEN and CDR2 SYDVKM come from the germline V gene. Trimming pared 5 bases from V and 0 bases from J, leaving 16 bases between. The CDR3 spells CASSAPRKGMNTEAFF. The CDR3 DNA follows: TGTGCCAGCAGTGCCCCCAGGAAGGGGATGAACACTGAAGCTTTCTTT.

In its sample, this clonotype was seen many times. The V call is TRBV6-1, the J call TRBJ2-3; 9 nucleotides match TRBD1. Germline CDR1 and CDR2: MNHNS and SASEGT. There are 15 residues in the CDR3. V lost 1 base and J lost 4; bases outside the gene matches: 3. CDR3 region: CASSEGTGEADTQYF. The CDR3 DNA reads as TGTGCCAGCAGTGAAGGGACAGGGGAGGCAGATACGCAGTATTTT.

J is TRBJ2-5 and V is TRBV5-1; 8 positions agree with TRBD1. This CDR3 is 15 amino acids long. Germline CDR1 is SGHRS and CDR2 is YFSETQ. V was clipped by 2 bases and J by 2 bases; unmatched bases: 5. The CDR3 protein is CASSFAGTGQETQYF. In DNA, the CDR3 is TGCGCCAGCAGCTTTGCCGGGACAGGTCAAGAGACCCAGTACTTC.

A few counts support this clonotype. This rearrangement joins TRBV28 to TRBJ1-4, with TRBD1 matching over 12 bases. The CDR3 sequence is 15 residues long. V lost 5 bases and J lost 11; bases outside the gene matches: 9. CDR1 MDHEN and CDR2 SYDVKM come from the germline V gene. CDR3: CASSGSGTGGRKLFF. The CDR3 nucleotides read TGTGCCAGCAGTGGGAGCGGGACAGGGGGCAGGAAACTGTTTTTT.

This chain joins TRBV12-3 or TRBV12-4 and TRBJ2-5, with D perhaps assigned TRBD1 or TRBD2 (5 bases each). The DNA end lines up better with TRBJ2-1; the J call may be wrong. The CDR3 loop spans 12 amino acids. The CDR3 nucleotides are TGTGCCAGCAGTTTAAAAGGGGAGACCCAGTTCTTC. This codes for CASSLKGETQFF.

The genes are TRBV11-2 and TRBJ2-1, with TRBD2 matching 14 bases. This CDR3 is built from 20 residues. Germline assignment: CDR1 SGHAT and CDR2 FQNNGV. J lost 0 bases, V lost 5 bases, and 12 bases had no gene match. CDR3 sequence: CASSGRTSGGPTSSYNEQFF. The CDR3 coding sequence is TGTGCCAGCAGCGGCCGGACTAGCGGGGGGCCGACTAGCTCCTACAATGAGCAGTTCTTC.